The rows below give T cell receptor beta chains drawn from one sample of a study of T-cell memory formation after mild COVID-19. TCRdb called the 5' RACE reads again in MiXCR, with one record for every CDR3 protein. The profile shows 270,000 or so distinct CDR3 sequences, approximately 16% of them singletons. Source material: PBMCs or a T cell subset sorted from them (not recorded which). All receptors derive from a man aged 18 to 29 who had mild COVID-19 (a few samples of this study predate the infection). Cell type and time point are not known. The CDR3 runs from the conserved cysteine through the conserved F or W. The D gene is left open where the match is weak. A row's size may be missing; if present it is once, few, many or a size class.

V	size	J	D	DNA	CDR3
TRBV5-1	-	TRBJ2-7	TRBD2	TGCGCCAGCAGCCCCGATCTAGCGGGGTGGGTCGAGCAGTACTTC	CASSPDLAGWVEQYF
TRBV12-3/TRBV12-4	-	TRBJ1-5	-	TGTGCCAGCAGTGCCCGCGGAGGGTACCGGCCCCAGCATTTT	CASSARGGYRPQHF
TRBV10-3	few	TRBJ2-7	-	TGTGCCATCAGTGAGTCCTCGCGGCCCCCCTCCCCCGAGCAGTACTTC	CAISESSRPPSPEQYF
TRBV3-1	few	TRBJ2-2	-	TGTGCCAGCTTATACAGGGGAGGCGGGGAGCTGTTTTTT	CASLYRGGGELFF
TRBV6-5	few	TRBJ2-6	-	TGTGCCAGCAGTTTCTCGGTGGCTGGGGCCAACGTCCTGACTTTC	CASSFSVAGANVLTF
TRBV2	many	TRBJ1-2	-	TGTGCCAGCGCCGTTAACTATGGCTACACCTTC	CASAVNYGYTF
TRBV11-2	-	TRBJ1-2	-	TGTGCCAGCAGCTTAGCTATTGGAGAATCAGCTAACTATGGCTACACCTTC	CASSLAIGESANYGYTF
TRBV4-3	once	TRBJ2-1	-	TGCGCCAGCAGCCCGCAGGGAGTCCATGAGCAGTTCTTC	CASSPQGVHEQFF
TRBV19	few	TRBJ1-5	-	TGTGCCAGTAGTATCCGAGCGGAGTCCTCCAGTCAGCCCCAGCATTTT	CASSIRAESSSQPQHF
TRBV20-1	few	TRBJ2-7	-	TGCAGTGCTAGAGACCTAGAGGGCCCCCTGAATTACGAGCAGTACTTC	CSARDLEGPLNYEQYF
TRBV5-1	few	TRBJ2-5	TRBD1	TGCGCCAGCAGCTACCGGACAGGGGTGGGTGAGACCCAGTACTTC	CASSYRTGVGETQYF
TRBV7-9	many	TRBJ2-1	-	TGTGCCAGCAGCTTAGTCTCCCTCAGCTCCTACAATGAGCAGTTCTTC	CASSLVSLSSYNEQFF
TRBV3-1	few	TRBJ1-5	-	TGTGCCAGCAGCCAGGGGGTGCCCGGACAGCCCCAGCATTTT	CASSQGVPGQPQHF
TRBV19	-	TRBJ1-5	-	TGTGCCAGTAGTATATTGGATCAGCCCCAGCATTTT	CASSILDQPQHF
TRBV4-2	few	TRBJ1-3	-	TGTGCCAGCAGCCAAGAAAAGGAAGGAAACACCATATATTTT	CASSQEKEGNTIYF
TRBV15	many	TRBJ2-5	-	TGTGCCACCAGCATGGGGGAGACCCAGTACTTC	CATSMGETQYF
TRBV7-9	-	TRBJ2-1	TRBD1	TGTGCCAGCAGCTCGACAGGGGTTAGCGATGAGCAGTTCTTC	CASSSTGVSDEQFF
TRBV6-5	few	TRBJ2-1	-	TGTGCCAGCAGGAAAGAGGGGCGGTCCTACAATGAGCAGTTCTTC	CASRKEGRSYNEQFF
TRBV14	-	TRBJ2-3	-	TGTGCCAGCAGCCAAGGTCTAGAGGTTAGCACAGATACGCAGTATTTT	CASSQGLEVSTDTQYF
TRBV4-1	few	TRBJ2-7	-	TGCGCCAGCAGCCAAGATTTCGGGGACGAGCAGTACTTC	CASSQDFGDEQYF
TRBV11-2	few	TRBJ1-1	TRBD1	TGTGCCAGCAGCCCCCCCCTGTTAAACAGGGGGAACACTGAAGCTTTCTTT	CASSPPLLNRGNTEAFF
TRBV4-3	-	TRBJ2-1	TRBD2	TGCGCCAGCAGCCCCGACGCTAGCGGAGAGCAGTTCTTC	CASSPDASGEQFF
TRBV30	-	TRBJ2-3	-	TGTGCCTGGAGCACTTCCCGGGCTAGCACAGATACGCAGTATTTT	CAWSTSRASTDTQYF
TRBV12-5	few	TRBJ2-3	-	TGTGCTAGTGGCCCAGGGACGTCCGGGGGTCCAGATACGCAGTATTTT	CASGPGTSGGPDTQYF
TRBV7-2	few	TRBJ2-2	-	TGTGCCAGCAGCTCGTACAGAGAAACGAACACCGGGGAGCTGTTTTTT	CASSSYRETNTGELFF
TRBV12-5	few	TRBJ2-1	TRBD1	TGTGCTAGTGGTTTGGGGACAGGGATGAATGAGCAGTTCTTC	CASGLGTGMNEQFF
TRBV28	few	TRBJ1-6	TRBD1	TGTGCCAGCAGTTTTCGGGTGGACAGGTTTCGGTCACCCCTCCACTTT	CASSFRVDRFRSPLHF
TRBV7-9	-	TRBJ2-3	TRBD2	TGTGCCAGCAGCGGACCACCGGGACTAGATTCAGATACGCAGTATTTT	CASSGPPGLDSDTQYF
TRBV5-1	-	TRBJ2-2	TRBD1	TGCGCCAGCGTCGCCGGGACAGCGAACACCGGGGAGCTGTTTTTT	CASVAGTANTGELFF
TRBV27	-	TRBJ2-7	TRBD1	TGTGCCAGCAGTTTATCCTCGACAGGGATCTACGAGCAGTACTTC	CASSLSSTGIYEQYF
TRBV7-2	few	TRBJ1-5	TRBD1	TGTGCCAGCAGCTTAGTGGGGCAGGGGGGTCAGCCCCAGCATTTT	CASSLVGQGGQPQHF
TRBV5-1	-	TRBJ1-2	-	TGCGCCAGCAGCTCGAACAGGGCCTTCTATGGCTACACCTTC	CASSSNRAFYGYTF
TRBV6-2/TRBV6-3	few	TRBJ2-4	TRBD1	TGTGCCAGCAGAACAGGGGGCTTTGACAAAAACATTCAGTACTTC	CASRTGGFDKNIQYF
TRBV5-1	few	TRBJ1-1	-	TGCGCCAGCAGTACCACTTCTCAGGGTGCCACTGAAGCTTTCTTT	CASSTTSQGATEAFF
TRBV6-2/TRBV6-3	-	TRBJ2-7	TRBD2	TGTGCCAGCACCAAGACTAGCCGCTACGAGCAGTACTTC	CASTKTSRYEQYF
TRBV30	few	TRBJ2-5	-	TGTGCCTGGACCCCCACAGCTCTCCAAGAGACCCAGTACTTC	CAWTPTALQETQYF
TRBV7-2	few	TRBJ2-1	TRBD1	TGTGCCAGCAGCTCCTTCAAGCTTACAGGGGTCGAGCAGTTCTTC	CASSSFKLTGVEQFF
TRBV5-1	-	TRBJ2-1	-	TGCGCCAGCAGCAATCCTTACCCTTACAATGAGCAGTTCTTC	CASSNPYPYNEQFF
TRBV19	-	TRBJ1-5	-	TGTGCCAGTAGAAACCAGGGGTTTACGGGCAATCAGCCCCAGCATTTT	CASRNQGFTGNQPQHF
TRBV11-2	-	TRBJ2-5	-	TGTGCCAGCAGCCATCGATTGGTCCAGACCCAGTACTTC	CASSHRLVQTQYF
TRBV12-3/TRBV12-4	few	TRBJ1-1	-	TGTGCCAGCAGTTCCGGTGGCAGCATGAACACTGAAGCTTTCTTT	CASSSGGSMNTEAFF
TRBV7-2	few	TRBJ2-3	-	TGTGCCAGCAGCTTAGTGGTGGGGGCCCCAGATACGCAGTATTTT	CASSLVVGAPDTQYF
TRBV5-1	-	TRBJ2-2	-	TGCGCCAGCAGCTTGGACGGACAGTCTTTATGGTTTTTT	CASSLDGQSLWFF
TRBV12-3/TRBV12-4	many	TRBJ2-5	-	TGTGCCAGCAGTTTTCATGGGGAAGAGACCCAGTACTTC	CASSFHGEETQYF
TRBV20-1	once	TRBJ1-4	TRBD1	TGCAGTGCTTATGGACAGGGACCAGAAAAACTGTTTTTT	CSAYGQGPEKLFF
TRBV20-1	-	TRBJ1-1	TRBD1	TGCAGTGCATACAACAGGGGGTTGACTGAAGCTTTCTTT	CSAYNRGLTEAFF
TRBV27	-	TRBJ2-7	-	TGTGCCAGCAGTTTGGACAGCCCCTCCTACGAGCAGTACTTC	CASSLDSPSYEQYF
TRBV7-2	few	TRBJ2-6	TRBD1	TGTGCCAGCAGCCCCACAGGGGTCAACGTCCTGACTTTC	CASSPTGVNVLTF
TRBV5-1	-	TRBJ2-5	-	TGCGCCAGCAGCTTGGCCAGTACAGAAGAGACCCAGTACTTC	CASSLASTEETQYF
TRBV7-2	-	TRBJ2-2	-	TGTGCCAGCAGCGAACTGGCGACGAACACCGGGGAGCTGTTTTTT	CASSELATNTGELFF
TRBV29-1	-	TRBJ2-3	-	TGCAGCGCAGAAATTAGCACAGATACGCAGTATTTT	CSAEISTDTQYF
TRBV30	few	TRBJ1-1	-	TGTGCCTGGAGTTGGGGGTGGGTGAACACTGAAGCTTTCTTT	CAWSWGWVNTEAFF
TRBV20-1	-	TRBJ1-3	-	TGCAGTGCTAGAGCAACCTTTAGGGATGATGGAAACACCATATATTTT	CSARATFRDDGNTIYF
TRBV3-1	-	TRBJ1-2	-	TGTGCCAGCAGCCAGGGACTGTATGGCTACACCTTC	CASSQGLYGYTF